The count of the clone carrying this TCR beta chain is one. Antigen specificity is unknown. This sample was taken from a study of cytomegalovirus exposure and HLA in healthy donors. Study results and caveats: It was reported that the classifier diagnosed cytomegalovirus status with high specificity and sensitivity in both the original and validation cohorts.

The PCR was carried out with 60 Vbeta primers and 13 Jbeta primers. The table came from immunoSEQ multiplex PCR; TCRdb's copy has only in-frame clones and leaves some out. The table lists 100,000 to 150,000 clones, around 74% of them singletons, with about 6% in the top ten. The CDR3 runs to 13 residues. V was pared by 1 base and J by 0 bases, with 3 bases between. The germline CDR1 and CDR2 sequences are LGHNA and YNFKEQ. Sequenced: PBMCs. The chain carries TRBV4-2 and TRBJ2-5; D is uncertain. This receptor was identified in a woman aged 45 to 65 in good health and CMV-seropositive. CDR3 residues: CASSQANQETQYF. CDR3 DNA sequence: TGTGCCAGCAGCCAAGCCAACCAAGAGACCCAGTACTTC.